What follows are 2 T cell receptor beta chains derived from one specimen sequenced in a study of T cell changes during pregnancy in multiple sclerosis (dated by TCRdb to the late 2010s). The library was prepared using the immunoSEQ multiplex PCR assay. TCRdb limited this immuneACCESS table to in-frame rearrangements with V and J called. A share of clones is missing; checked studies link under half to unresolved V genes, and the rest is unexplained. Present in this sample are around 70,000 clones, almost 95% of which were seen just once. The top ten hold around 2.3% of the sample. The input for sequencing was peripheral blood, taken before pregnancy. These receptors were taken from a female donor with multiple sclerosis, enrolled in a pregnancy study.

V gene TRBV29-1 combines with J gene TRBJ2-2; 10 nucleotides match TRBD1. V shed 6 bases, J shed 5 bases, and the junction held 3 bases outside the gene matches. The CDR3 loop spans 13 amino acids. Germline assignment: CDR1 SQVTM and CDR2 ANQGSEA. CDR3 sequence reads: CSVRDRGTGELFF. The CDR3 nucleotides read TGCAGCGTGCGGGACAGGGGTACCGGGGAGCTGTTTTTT.

The chain carries TRBV9 and TRBJ2-1, with 11 nucleotides matching TRBD2. V lost 0 bases and J lost 7; bases outside the gene matches: 3. The CDR3 is made up of 15 amino acids. Germline loops: CDR1 SGDLS, CDR2 YYNGEE. CDR3 sequence: CASSVAPSGRNEQFF. Here the CDR3 DNA reads TGTGCCAGCAGCGTAGCTCCTAGCGGGAGGAATGAGCAGTTCTTC.